This T cell receptor (beta chain) was identified in a study of blood T cells in healthy people across ages. Study in general: Template switching recovered approximately one barcoded beta molecule for every two T cells. General observations from the study: The unsorted PBMCs prevented any conclusive comparison of naive versus antigen-experienced cells. Age advanced and TCR beta diversity per million T cells fell, roughly linearly.

It was with a sample-barcoded 5' primer and a J-beta primer mix that a second PCR of roughly 7 to 12 cycles was run. In TCRdb, the 5' RACE reads were re-called with MiXCR into one record per CDR3 protein. The sample holds some 880,000 distinct CDR3 sequences, roughly 40% seen once. V was pared by 3 bases and J by 7 bases, with 15 bases between. Germline V CDR1 and CDR2: DFQATT, SNEGSKA (reference sequence). The CDR3 consists of 13 residues. The table lists this clonotype with a few counts. Its specificity is not known. The chain is built from TRBV20-1 and TRBJ2-5, with D perhaps given as TRBD1 or TRBD2 (5 bases each). The sequencing sample was made of blood. The sequence derives from a young man in good health. The CDR3 loop reads CSASKGEFGTQYF. The CDR3 nucleotides are TGCAGTGCTAGTAAAGGGGAGTTTGGGACCCAGTACTTC.